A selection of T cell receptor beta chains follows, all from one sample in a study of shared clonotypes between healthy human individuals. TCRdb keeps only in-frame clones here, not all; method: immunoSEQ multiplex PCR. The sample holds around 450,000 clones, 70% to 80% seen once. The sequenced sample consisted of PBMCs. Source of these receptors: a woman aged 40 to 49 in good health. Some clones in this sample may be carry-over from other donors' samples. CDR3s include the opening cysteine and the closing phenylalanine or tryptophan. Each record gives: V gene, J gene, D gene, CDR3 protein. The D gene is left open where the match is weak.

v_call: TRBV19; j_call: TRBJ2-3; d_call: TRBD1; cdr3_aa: CASSIGTGGTDTQYF
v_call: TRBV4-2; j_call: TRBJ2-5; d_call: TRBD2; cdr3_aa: CASSQASTSGEETQYF
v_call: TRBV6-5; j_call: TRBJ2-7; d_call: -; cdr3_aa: CASSYSGSSYEQYF
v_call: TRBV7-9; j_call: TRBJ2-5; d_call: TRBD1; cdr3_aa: CASSSYGQGKETQYF
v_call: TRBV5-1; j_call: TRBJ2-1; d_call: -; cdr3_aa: CASSLESGLIGYNEQFF
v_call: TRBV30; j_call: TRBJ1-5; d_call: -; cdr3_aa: CAWSPMGFLSNQPQHF
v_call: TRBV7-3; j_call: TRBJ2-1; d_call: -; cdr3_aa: CASSQKWGNEQFF
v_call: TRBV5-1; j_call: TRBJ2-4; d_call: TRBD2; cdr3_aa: CASSLGRQLSLAGLAKNIQYF
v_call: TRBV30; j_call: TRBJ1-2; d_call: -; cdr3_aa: CAIQRYGYTF
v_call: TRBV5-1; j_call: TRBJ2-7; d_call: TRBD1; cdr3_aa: CASSSGQGAYEQYF
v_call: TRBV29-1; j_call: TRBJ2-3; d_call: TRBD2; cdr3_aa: CSVAPGLAGDTQYF